The 17 T cell receptor beta chains reported below all come from one sample, sequenced in a study of T cells expressing NK-cell markers. TCRdb re-called the 5' RACE reads and catalogs CDR3 proteins one per entry, DNA excluded. The listing records about 550,000 distinct CDR3 sequences. Sequencing input: blood T cells: a sorted CD56 or NKG2C T cell subset, CD4+ or CD8+ T cells, or bulk PBMC T cells (not recorded which). Receptor source: a man aged 18 to 35 in good health.

The V call is TRBV27, the J call TRBJ2-1; without DNA, the TCRdb call of TRBD2 cannot be checked. Germline CDR1 reads MNHEY; CDR2 reads SMNVEV (reference sequence). The CDR3 has 15 amino acids. The CDR3 here is CASNRGTSGMNEQFF.

The chain is built from TRBV14 and TRBJ1-2; the D gene TCRdb calls, TRBD1, cannot be checked with no DNA. The CDR3 totals 14 residues. Germline lookup yields CDR1 SGHDN and CDR2 FVKESK. The CDR3 is CASSEQGGIYGYTF.

The chain recombines TRBV7-2 with TRBJ2-7; TCRdb returns TRBD2, unconfirmable since there is no DNA. The CDR3 extends over 16 amino acids. Germline CDR1 SGHTA, CDR2 FQGNSA. The CDR3 sequence is CASSTNKGGQPLEQYF.

The rearrangement links TRBV7-2 to TRBJ1-5. The CDR3 is 16 residues long. CDR1 and CDR2 from the germline V gene are SGHTA and FQGNSA. Here the CDR3 reads CASSLDSAGNNQPQHF.

The chain links TRBV12-3 or TRBV12-4 to TRBJ1-1; TCRdb proposes TRBD1, but this gene call is untestable without DNA. This CDR3 spans 15 amino acids. The CDR3 is CASSTRTGGFTEAFF.

The J gene is TRBJ2-5, the V gene TRBV7-9. Per the germline V gene, CDR1 is SEHNR and CDR2 is FQNEAQ (reference sequence). This CDR3 is 13 amino acids long. The CDR3 is CASSLKGKETQYF.

The chain employs TRBV20-1 and TRBJ2-3; TCRdb reports TRBD2, a call that lacks DNA to check it against. The germline gives CDR1 DFQATT, CDR2 SNEGSKA (reference sequence). The CDR3 consists of 14 residues. CDR3 amino acids: CSALLAGGTSTQYF.

The genes are TRBV28 and TRBJ2-7; the D call from TCRdb, TRBD2, cannot be confirmed without DNA. Germline V lookup: CDR1 MDHEN, CDR2 SYDVKM. The CDR3 loop spans 15 amino acids. The CDR3 sequence is CASSEQGLSRDEQYF.

The V gene is TRBV28, the J gene TRBJ2-1; TCRdb selects TRBD1, and the lack of DNA leaves this call unchecked. Germline values: CDR1 MDHEN, CDR2 SYDVKM. This CDR3 is built from 20 residues. CDR3 sequence: CASSPSPGQGNIGPYNEQFF. The full variable domain, in which reference TRBV28 and TRBJ2-1 provide the parts outside the CDR3, is DVKVTQSSRYLVKRTGEKVFLECVQDMDHENMFWYRQDPGLGLRLIYFSYDVKMKEKGDIPEGYSVSREKKERFSLILESASTNQTSMYLCASSPSPGQGNIGPYNEQFFGPGTRLTVL.

The J gene is TRBJ2-1, the V gene TRBV11-2; the TCRdb call, TRBD2, lacks DNA for checking. The length of the CDR3 is 13 residues. Germline lookup yields CDR1 SGHAT and CDR2 FQNNGV. The CDR3 loop is CASSQWEGREQFF. The full variable domain, rest sourced from reference TRBV11-2 and TRBJ2-1, is EAGVAQSPRYKIIEKRQSVAFWCNPISGHATLYWYQQILGQGPKLLIQFQNNGVVDDSQLPKDRFSAERLKGVDSTLKIQPAKLEDSAVYLCASSQWEGREQFFGPGTRLTVL.

The chain has TRBV24-1 and TRBJ2-5; TCRdb calls TRBD1, which cannot be checked without DNA. The length of the CDR3 is 11 residues. CDR1 and CDR2 (germline): KGHDR, SFDVKD. This chain's CDR3 is CATSDQGSQYF.

J is TRBJ2-1 and V is TRBV18; TCRdb lists TRBD1, though no DNA is available to test this call. The CDR3 has 15 residues. Germline CDR1 reads KGHSH; CDR2 reads LQKENI. The CDR3 loop is CASSRLTGTQNEQFF.

The gene calls are TRBV6-2 or TRBV6-3 and TRBJ2-2; TCRdb's assignment of TRBD2 cannot be checked, as there is no DNA. The CDR3 loop spans 14 amino acids. Germline values: CDR1 MNHEY, CDR2 SVGEGT. CDR3 in amino acids: CASSWTSVAGELFF.

The chain has TRBV12-3 or TRBV12-4 and TRBJ2-5. The CDR3 is made up of 15 amino acids. The CDR3: CASRKNGRLQETQYF.

V and J are TRBV18 and TRBJ2-3. Germline CDR1 reads KGHSH; CDR2 reads LQKENI. The length of the CDR3 is 15 residues. This CDR3 is CASSPSPGLFDTQYF.

This rearrangement joins TRBV13 to TRBJ2-2; checking the TCRdb D call of TRBD2 is not possible without DNA. Germline assignment: CDR1 PRHDT and CDR2 FYEKMQ (reference sequence). The CDR3 is 16 amino acids. Here the CDR3 reads CASRLGLAGASGELFF.

CDR3: CASSHDRGRGETQYF. The chain uses TRBV14 and TRBJ2-5; TCRdb picks TRBD1, but there is no DNA to check that call. CDR1 is SGHDN, CDR2 FVKESK, per germline. The CDR3 loop spans 15 amino acids. Full variable domain (missing parts from reference TRBV14 and TRBJ2-5): EAGVTQFPSHSVIEKGQTVTLRCDPISGHDNLYWYRRVMGKEIKFLLHFVKESKQDESGMPNNRFLAERTGGTYSTLKVQPAELEDSGVYFCASSHDRGRGETQYFGPGTRLLVL.